The entry below gives a single T cell receptor beta chain sequence along with its context. This clonotype was detected ten times or more. Its binding antigen is unknown. One base away there is no much larger clone; base qualities are not given. This sample is drawn from a study of early T cells in non-severe SARS-CoV-2 infection (dated by TCRdb to about 2021). In the study overall: Bulk RNA from unsorted whole blood was used for TCR sequencing, so alpha and beta chains could not be paired. Study-level results and caveats: VDJdb matching was skewed toward anti-spike CD8 responses and likely underestimated virus-specific expansions by missing private and CD4 specificities.

This was a case-control study nested in a cohort of healthcare workers in London, UK, who had nasopharyngeal swab PCR tests and blood samples taken every week. Healthcare workers were enrolled in the week of the UK lockdown, from 23 to 31 March 2020, and were followed every week for up to roughly 16 weeks. The library came from 5' RACE. These reads were obtained on a NextSeq 500. In the TCR library protocol, unique molecular identifiers were attached to individual cDNA molecules to correct for PCR bias and sequencing error. TCR alpha and beta chains were both sequenced, and the abundances of alpha and beta sequences in each sample were closely correlated with each other. The paper's data handling went like this. V gene, J gene and CDR3 annotation of TCR sequences was performed with Decombinator V4. TCRs were defined as expanded if a significant change between any two time points was detected under a Poisson model with p below 0.0001. Abundances of TCRs were expressed as counts per million after normalisation to the total number of TCRs sequenced in each sample. TRAV1-2 paired with TRAJ12, TRAJ20 or TRAJ33 defined MAIT TCRs, while TRAV10 paired with TRAJ18 defined iNKT TCRs. A search of VDJdb, accessed on 1 November 2021, was run for TCRs annotated to CMV, EBV and SARS-CoV-2, with TCRs annotated for multiple antigens excluded. TCRdb reran the public reads through fastp at Q25 and MiXCR, keeping productive beta chains. Rows with a matching CDR3 protein are joined into one entry that keeps the most common DNA and genes. TCRdb's processing, not the authors' own work, is the source of the V and J calls. The sample yields over 25,000 distinct CDR3 sequences; roughly a tenth were counted once. The leading ten clones occupy roughly 15% of the sample.

Reading from cysteine to phenylalanine, the CDR3 counts 16 amino acids. The kept DNA is CDR3 alone, 48 bases in frame from the first base. The germline ends are 13 bases apart after V is trimmed by 4 bases and J by 0 bases. As encoded in the germline V gene, CDR1 is ENHRY while CDR2 is SYGVKD. Recombination linked TRBV10-3 to TRBJ2-1, with no confidently assigned D gene. Material: whole blood. This clonotype was obtained from an adult who was a healthcare worker with PCR-confirmed SARS-CoV-2 infection or an uninfected control (not recorded which). CDR3 reads: CAISVVEASSYNEQFF. Here is the DNA: TGTGCCATCAGTGTTGTAGAGGCGAGCTCCTACAATGAGCAGTTCTTC.